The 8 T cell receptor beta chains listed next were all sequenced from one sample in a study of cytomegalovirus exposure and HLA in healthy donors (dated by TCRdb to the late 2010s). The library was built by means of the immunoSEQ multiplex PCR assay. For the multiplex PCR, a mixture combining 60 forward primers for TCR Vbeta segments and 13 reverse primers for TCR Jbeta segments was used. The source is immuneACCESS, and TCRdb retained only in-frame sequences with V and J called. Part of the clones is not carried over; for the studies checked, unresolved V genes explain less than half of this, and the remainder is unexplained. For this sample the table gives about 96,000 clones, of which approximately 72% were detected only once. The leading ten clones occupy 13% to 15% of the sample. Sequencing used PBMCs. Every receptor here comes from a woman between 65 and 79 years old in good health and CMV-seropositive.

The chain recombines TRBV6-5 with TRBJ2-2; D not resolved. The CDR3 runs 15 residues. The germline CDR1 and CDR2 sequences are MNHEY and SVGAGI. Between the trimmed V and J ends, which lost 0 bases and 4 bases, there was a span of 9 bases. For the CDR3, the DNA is TGTGCCAGCAGTTACTCTCCCGGTATCACCGGGGAGCTGTTTTTT. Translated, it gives CASSYSPGITGELFF.

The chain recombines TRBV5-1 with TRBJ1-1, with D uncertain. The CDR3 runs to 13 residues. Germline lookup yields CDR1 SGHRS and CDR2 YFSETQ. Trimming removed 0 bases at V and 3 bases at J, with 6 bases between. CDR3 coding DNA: TGCGCCAGCAGCTTGGGGGCCTACACTGAAGCTTTCTTT. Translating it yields CASSLGAYTEAFF.

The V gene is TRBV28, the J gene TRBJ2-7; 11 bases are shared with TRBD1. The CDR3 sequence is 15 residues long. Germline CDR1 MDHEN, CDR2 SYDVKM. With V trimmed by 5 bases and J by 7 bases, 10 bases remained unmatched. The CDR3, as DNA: TGTGCCAGCAGTCTCCCCGGGACAGGGGGTGTTGAGCAGTACTTC. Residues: CASSLPGTGGVEQYF.

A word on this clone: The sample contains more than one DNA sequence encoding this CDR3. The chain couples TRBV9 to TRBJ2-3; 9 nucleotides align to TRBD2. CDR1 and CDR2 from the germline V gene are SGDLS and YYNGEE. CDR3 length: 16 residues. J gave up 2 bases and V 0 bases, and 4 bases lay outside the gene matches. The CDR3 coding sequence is TGTGCCAGCAGCGTAGAGGCGGGGGGGTTCACAGATACGCAGTATTTT. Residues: CASSVEAGGFTDTQYF.

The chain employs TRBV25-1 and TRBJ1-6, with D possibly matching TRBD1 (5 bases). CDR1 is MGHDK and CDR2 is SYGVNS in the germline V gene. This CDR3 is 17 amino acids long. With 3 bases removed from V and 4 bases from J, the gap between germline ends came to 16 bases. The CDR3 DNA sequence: TGTGCCAGCAGTGAGGGTGGCACCGGGGGGTATAATTCACCCCTCCACTTT. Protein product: CASSEGGTGGYNSPLHF. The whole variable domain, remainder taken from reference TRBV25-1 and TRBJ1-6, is EADIYQTPRYLVIGTGKKITLECSQTMGHDKMYWYQQDPGMELHLIHYSYGVNSTEKGDLSSESTVSRIRTEHFPLTLESARPSHTSQYLCASSEGGTGGYNSPLHFGNGTRLTVT.

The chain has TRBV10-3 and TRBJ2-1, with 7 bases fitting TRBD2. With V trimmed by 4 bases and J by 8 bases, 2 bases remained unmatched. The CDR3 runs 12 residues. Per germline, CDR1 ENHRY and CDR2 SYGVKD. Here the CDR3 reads CAISVRGDEQFF. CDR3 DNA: TGTGCCATCAGTGTACGGGGGGATGAGCAGTTCTTC.

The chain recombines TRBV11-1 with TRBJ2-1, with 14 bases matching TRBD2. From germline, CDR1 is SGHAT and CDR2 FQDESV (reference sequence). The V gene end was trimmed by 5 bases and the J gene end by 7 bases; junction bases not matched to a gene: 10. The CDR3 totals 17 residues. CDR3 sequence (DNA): TGTGCCAGCAGCCCGACTAGCGGGAGGGTTGTTCGGAATGAGCAGTTCTTC. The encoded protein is CASSPTSGRVVRNEQFF.

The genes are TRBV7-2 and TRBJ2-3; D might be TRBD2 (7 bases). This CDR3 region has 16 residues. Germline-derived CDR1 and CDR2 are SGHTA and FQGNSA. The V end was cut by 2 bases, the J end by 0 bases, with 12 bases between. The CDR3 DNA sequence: TGTGCCAGCAGCTTAAGGGGGGGTCCTAGCACAGATACGCAGTATTTT. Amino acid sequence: CASSLRGGPSTDTQYF.